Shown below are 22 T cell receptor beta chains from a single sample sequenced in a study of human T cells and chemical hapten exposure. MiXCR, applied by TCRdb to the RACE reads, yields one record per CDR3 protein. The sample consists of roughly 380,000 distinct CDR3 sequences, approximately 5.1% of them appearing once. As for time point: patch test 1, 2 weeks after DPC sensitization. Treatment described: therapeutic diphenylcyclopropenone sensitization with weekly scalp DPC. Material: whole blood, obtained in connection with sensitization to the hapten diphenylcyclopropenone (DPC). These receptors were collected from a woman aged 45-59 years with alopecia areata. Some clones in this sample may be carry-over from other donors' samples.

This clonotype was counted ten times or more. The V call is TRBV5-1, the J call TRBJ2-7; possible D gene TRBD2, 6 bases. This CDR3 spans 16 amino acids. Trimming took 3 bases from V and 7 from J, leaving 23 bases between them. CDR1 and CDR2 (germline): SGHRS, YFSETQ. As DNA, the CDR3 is TGCGCCAGCAGCTCAGGGACCGGGGGAACGATGAGGGAGCAGTACTTC. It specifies CASSSGTGGTMREQYF.

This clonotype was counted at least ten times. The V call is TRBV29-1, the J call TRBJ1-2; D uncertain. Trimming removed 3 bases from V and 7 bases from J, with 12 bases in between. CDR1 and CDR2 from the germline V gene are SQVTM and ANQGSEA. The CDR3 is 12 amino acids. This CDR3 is CSVDEGASGYTF. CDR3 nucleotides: TGCAGCGTTGACGAGGGAGCATCTGGCTACACCTTC.

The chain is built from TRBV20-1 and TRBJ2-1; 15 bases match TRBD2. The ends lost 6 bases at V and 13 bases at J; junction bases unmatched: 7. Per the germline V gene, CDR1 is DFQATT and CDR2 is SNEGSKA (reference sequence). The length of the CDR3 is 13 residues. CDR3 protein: CSAPPGLAGGQFF. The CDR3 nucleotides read TGCAGTGCCCCACCGGGACTAGCGGGGGGACAGTTCTTC.

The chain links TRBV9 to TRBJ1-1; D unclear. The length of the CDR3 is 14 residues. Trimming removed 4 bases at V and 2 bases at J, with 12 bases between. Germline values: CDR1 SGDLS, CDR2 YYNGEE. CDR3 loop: CASSTDGSNTEAFF. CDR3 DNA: TGTGCCAGCAGCACGGACGGTTCCAACACTGAAGCTTTCTTT.

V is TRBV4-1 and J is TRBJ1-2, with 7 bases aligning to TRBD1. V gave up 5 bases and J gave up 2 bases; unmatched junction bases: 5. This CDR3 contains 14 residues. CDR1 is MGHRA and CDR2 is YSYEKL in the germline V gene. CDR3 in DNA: TGCGCCAGCAGCTTCCGGACAGGAAACTATGGCTACACCTTC. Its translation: CASSFRTGNYGYTF.

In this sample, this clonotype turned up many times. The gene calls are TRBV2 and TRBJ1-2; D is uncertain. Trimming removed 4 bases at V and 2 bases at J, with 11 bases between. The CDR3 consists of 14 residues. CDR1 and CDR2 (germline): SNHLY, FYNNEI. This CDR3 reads CASSVTGENYGYTF. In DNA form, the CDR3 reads TGTGCCAGCAGTGTAACGGGAGAAAACTATGGCTACACCTTC.

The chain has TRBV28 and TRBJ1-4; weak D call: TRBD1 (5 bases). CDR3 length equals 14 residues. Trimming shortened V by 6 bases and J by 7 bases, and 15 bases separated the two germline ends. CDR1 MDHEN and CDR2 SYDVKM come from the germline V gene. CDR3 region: CASSPLQEGEKLFF. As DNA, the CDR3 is TGTGCCAGCAGCCCCCTACAGGAAGGTGAAAAACTGTTTTTT.

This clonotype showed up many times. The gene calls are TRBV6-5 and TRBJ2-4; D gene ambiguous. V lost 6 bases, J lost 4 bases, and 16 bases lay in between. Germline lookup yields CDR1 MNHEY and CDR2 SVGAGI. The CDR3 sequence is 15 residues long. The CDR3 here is CASSSPLESKNIQYF. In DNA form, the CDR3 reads TGTGCCAGCAGCTCCCCGCTAGAGTCGAAAAACATTCAGTACTTC.

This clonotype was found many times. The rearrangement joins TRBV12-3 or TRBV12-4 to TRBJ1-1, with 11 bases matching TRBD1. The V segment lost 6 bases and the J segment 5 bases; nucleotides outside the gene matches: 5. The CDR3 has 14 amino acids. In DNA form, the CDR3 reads TGTGCCAGCAGCTGGACAGGGGGCTGGACTGAAGCTTTCTTT. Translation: CASSWTGGWTEAFF.

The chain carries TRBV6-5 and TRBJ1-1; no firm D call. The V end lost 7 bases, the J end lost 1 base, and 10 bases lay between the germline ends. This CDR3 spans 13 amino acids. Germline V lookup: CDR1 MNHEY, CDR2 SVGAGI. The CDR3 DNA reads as TGTGCCAGCAAGAGCAGACCGAACACTGAAGCTTTCTTT. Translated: CASKSRPNTEAFF.

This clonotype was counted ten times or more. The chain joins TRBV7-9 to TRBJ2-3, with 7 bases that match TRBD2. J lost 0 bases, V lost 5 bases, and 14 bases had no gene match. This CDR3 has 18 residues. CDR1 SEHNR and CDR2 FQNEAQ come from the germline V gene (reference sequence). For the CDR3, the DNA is TGTGCCAGCAGCCTTAGCGCACTAAGCGGGGCTAGCACAGATACGCAGTATTTT. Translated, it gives CASSLSALSGASTDTQYF.

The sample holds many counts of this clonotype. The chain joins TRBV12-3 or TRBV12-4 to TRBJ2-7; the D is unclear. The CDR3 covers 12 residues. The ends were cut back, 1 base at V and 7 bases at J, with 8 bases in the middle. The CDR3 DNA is TGTGCCAGCAGTTTAGGGAGTTGGGAGCAGTACTTC. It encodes CASSLGSWEQYF.

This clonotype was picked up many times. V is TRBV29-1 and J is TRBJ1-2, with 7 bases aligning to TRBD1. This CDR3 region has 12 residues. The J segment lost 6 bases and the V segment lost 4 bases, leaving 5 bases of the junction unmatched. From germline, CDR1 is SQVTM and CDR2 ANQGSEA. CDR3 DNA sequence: TGCAGCGTTGGGGCCAGGGGGGATGGCTACACCTTC. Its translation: CSVGARGDGYTF.

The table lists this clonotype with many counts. The CDR3 spells CASKETRLAGVLDTQYF. The CDR3 coding sequence is TGCGCCAGCAAAGAAACCCGACTAGCGGGAGTGCTGGATACGCAGTATTTT. This chain joins TRBV10-2 and TRBJ2-3; 12 bases map to TRBD2. After removal of 7 bases from V and 6 bases from J, the junction contained 14 bases not matched to a gene. Germline V gene sequence: CDR1 WSHSY, CDR2 SAAADI. CDR3 length: 17 residues.

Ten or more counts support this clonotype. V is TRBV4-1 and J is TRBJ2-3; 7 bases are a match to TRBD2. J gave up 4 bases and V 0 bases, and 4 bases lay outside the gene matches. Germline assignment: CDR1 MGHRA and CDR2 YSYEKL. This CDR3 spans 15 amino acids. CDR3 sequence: CASSQEGGGADTQYF. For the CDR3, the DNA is TGCGCCAGCAGCCAAGAGGGGGGGGGTGCAGATACGCAGTATTTT.

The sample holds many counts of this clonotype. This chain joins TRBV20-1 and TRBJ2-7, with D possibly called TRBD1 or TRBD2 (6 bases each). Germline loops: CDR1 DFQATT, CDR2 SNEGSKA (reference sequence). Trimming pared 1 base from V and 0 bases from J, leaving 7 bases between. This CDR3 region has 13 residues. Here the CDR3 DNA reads TGCAGTGCTAGAGCGGGGGCCTCCTACGAGCAGTACTTC. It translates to CSARAGASYEQYF.

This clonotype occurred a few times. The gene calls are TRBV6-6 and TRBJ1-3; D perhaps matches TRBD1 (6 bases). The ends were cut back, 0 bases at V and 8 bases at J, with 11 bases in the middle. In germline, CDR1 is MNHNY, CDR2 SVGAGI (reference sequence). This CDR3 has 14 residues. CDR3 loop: CASSYSGKGDTIYF. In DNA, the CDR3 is TGTGCCAGCAGTTACTCAGGGAAGGGGGACACCATATATTTT.

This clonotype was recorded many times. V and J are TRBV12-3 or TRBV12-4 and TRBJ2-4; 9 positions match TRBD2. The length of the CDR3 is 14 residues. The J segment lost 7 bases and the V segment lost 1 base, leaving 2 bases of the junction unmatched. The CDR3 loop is CASSLGSGSNIQYF. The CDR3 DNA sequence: TGTGCCAGCAGTTTAGGTAGCGGGAGTAACATTCAGTACTTC.

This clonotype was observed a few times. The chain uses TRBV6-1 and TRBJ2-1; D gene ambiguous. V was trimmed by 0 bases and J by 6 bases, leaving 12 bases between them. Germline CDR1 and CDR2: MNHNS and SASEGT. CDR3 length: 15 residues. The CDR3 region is CASSEAFLARNEQFF. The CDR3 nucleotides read TGTGCCAGCAGTGAAGCGTTCCTGGCTCGCAATGAGCAGTTCTTC.

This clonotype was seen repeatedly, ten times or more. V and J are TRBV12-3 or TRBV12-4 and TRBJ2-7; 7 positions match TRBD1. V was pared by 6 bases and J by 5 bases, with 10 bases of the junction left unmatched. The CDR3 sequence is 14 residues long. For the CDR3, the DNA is TGTGCCAGCAGGCCTCCAGGGGGTAAACACGAGCAGTACTTC. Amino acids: CASRPPGGKHEQYF.

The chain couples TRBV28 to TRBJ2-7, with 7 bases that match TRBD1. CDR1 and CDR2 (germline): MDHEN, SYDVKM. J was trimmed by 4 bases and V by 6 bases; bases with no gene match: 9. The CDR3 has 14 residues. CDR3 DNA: TGTGCCAGCAGCCTCTACAGGGGTACTTACGAGCAGTACTTC. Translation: CASSLYRGTYEQYF.

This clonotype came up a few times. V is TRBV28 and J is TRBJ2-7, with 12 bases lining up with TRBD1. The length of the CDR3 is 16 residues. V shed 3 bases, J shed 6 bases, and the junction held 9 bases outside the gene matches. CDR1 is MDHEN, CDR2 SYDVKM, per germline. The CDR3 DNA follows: TGTGCCAGCAGTTTTCGACGGGACAGGGGGCGCCTCGAGCAGTACTTC. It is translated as CASSFRRDRGRLEQYF.